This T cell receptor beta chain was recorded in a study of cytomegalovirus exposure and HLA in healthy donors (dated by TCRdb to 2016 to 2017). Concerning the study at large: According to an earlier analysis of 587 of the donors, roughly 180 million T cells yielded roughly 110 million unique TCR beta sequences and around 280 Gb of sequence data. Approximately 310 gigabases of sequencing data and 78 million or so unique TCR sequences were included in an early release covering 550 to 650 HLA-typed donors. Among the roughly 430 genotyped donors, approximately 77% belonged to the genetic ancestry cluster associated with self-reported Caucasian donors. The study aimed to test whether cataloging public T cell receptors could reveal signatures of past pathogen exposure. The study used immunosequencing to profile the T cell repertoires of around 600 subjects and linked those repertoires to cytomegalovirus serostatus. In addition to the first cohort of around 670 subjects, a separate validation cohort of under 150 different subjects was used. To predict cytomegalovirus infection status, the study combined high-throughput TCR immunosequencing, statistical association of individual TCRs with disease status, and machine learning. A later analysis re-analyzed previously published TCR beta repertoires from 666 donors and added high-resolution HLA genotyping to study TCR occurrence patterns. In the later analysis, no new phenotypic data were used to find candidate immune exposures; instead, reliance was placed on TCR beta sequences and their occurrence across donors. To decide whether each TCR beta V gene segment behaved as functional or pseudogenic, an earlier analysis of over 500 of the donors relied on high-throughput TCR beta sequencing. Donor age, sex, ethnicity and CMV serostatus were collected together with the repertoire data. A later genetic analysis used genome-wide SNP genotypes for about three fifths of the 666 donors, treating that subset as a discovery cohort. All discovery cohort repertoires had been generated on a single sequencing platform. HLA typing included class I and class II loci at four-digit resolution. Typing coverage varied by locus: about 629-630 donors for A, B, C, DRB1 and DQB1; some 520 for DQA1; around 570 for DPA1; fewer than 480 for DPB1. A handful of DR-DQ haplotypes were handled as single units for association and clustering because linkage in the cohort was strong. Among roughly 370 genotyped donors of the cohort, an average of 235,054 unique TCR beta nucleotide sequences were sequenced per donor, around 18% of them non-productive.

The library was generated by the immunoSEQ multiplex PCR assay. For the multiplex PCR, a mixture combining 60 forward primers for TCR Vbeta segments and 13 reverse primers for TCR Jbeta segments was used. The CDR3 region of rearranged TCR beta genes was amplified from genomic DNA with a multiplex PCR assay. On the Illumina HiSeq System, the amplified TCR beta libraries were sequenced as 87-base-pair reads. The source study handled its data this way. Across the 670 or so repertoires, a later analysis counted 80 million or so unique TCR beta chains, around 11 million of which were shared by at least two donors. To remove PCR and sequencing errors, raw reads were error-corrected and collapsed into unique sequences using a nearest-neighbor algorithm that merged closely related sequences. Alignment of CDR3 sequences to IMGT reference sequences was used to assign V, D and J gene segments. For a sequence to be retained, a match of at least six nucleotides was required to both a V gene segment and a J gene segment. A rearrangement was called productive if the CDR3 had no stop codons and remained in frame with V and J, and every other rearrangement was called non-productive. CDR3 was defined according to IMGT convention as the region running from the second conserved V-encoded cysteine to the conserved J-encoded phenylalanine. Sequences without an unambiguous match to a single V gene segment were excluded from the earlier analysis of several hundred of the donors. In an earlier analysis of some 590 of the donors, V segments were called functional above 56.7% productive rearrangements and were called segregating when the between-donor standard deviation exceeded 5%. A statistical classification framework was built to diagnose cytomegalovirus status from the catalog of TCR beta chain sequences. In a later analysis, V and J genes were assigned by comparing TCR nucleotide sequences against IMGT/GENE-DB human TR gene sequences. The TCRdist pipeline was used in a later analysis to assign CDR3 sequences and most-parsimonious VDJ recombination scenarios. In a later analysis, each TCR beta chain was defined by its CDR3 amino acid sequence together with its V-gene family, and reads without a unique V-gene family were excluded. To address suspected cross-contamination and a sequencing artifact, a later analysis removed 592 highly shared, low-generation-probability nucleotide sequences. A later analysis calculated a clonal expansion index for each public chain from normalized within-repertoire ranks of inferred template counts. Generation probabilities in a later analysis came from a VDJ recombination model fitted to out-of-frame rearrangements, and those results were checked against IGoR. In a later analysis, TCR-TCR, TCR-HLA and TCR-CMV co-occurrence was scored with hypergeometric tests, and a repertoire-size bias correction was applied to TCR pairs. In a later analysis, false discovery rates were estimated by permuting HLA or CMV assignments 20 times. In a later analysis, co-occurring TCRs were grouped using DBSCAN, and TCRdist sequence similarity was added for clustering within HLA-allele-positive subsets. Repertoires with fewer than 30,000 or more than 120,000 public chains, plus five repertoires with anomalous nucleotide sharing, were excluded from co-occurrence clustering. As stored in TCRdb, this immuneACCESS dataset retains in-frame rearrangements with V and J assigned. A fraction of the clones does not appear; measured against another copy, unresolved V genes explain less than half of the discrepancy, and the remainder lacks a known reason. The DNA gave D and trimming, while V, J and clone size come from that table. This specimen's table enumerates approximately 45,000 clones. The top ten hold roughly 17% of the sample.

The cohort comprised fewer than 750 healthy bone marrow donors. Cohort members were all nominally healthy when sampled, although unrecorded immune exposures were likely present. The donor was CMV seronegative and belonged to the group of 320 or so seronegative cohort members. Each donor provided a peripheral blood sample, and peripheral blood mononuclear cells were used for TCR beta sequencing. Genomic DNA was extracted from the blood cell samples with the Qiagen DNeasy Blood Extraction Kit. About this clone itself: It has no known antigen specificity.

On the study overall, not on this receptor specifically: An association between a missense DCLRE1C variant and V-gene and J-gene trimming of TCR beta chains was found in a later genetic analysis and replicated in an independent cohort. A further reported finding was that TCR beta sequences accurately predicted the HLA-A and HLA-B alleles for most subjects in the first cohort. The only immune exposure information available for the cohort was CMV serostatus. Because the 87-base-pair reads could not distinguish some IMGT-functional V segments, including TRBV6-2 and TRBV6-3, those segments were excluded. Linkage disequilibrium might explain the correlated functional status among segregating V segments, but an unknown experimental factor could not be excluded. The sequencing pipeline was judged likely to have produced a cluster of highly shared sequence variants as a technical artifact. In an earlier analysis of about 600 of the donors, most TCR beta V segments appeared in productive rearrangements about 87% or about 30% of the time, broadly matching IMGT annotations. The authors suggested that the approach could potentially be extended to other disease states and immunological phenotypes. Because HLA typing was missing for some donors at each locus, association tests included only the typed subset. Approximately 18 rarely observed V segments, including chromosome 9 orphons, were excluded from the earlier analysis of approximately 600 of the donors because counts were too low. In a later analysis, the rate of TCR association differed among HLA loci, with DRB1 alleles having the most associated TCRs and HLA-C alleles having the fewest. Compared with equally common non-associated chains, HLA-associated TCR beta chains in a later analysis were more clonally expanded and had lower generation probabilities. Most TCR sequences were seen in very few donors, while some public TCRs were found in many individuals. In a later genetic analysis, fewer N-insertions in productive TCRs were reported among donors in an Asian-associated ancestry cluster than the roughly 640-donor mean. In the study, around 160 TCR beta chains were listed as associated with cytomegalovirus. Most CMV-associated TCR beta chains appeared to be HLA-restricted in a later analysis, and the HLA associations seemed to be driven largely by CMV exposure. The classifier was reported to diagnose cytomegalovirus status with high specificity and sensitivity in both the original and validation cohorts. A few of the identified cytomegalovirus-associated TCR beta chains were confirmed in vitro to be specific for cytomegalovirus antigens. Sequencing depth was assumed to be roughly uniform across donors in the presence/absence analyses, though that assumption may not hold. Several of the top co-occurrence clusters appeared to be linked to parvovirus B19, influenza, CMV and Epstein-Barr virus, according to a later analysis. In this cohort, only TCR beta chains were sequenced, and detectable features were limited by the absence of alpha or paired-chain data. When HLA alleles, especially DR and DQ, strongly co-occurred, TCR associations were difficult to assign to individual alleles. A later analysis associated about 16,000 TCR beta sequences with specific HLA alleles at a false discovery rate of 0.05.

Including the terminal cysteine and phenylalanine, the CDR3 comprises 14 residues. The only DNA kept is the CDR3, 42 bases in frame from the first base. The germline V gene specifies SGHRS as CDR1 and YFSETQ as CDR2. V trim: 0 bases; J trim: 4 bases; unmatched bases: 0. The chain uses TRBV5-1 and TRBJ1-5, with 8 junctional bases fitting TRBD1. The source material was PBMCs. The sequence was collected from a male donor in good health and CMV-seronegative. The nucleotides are TGCGCCAGCAGCTTGGACAGGGGGAATCAGCCCCAGCATTTT. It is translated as CASSLDRGNQPQHF. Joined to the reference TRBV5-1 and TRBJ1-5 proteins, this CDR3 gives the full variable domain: KAGVTQTPRYLIKTRGQQVTLSCSPISGHRSVSWYQQTPGQGLQFLFEYFSETQRNKGNFPGRFSGRQFSNSRSEMNVSTLELGDSALYLCASSLDRGNQPQHFGDGTRLSIL.